This T cell receptor (beta chain) came from a study of early T cells in non-severe SARS-CoV-2 infection. In TCRdb, the 5' RACE reads were re-called with MiXCR into one record per CDR3 protein. The table records around 57,000 distinct CDR3 sequences, 9.5% to 14% of them present only once. This clonotype was obtained from an adult who was a healthcare worker with PCR-confirmed SARS-CoV-2 infection or an uninfected control (not recorded which). Sequencing was carried out using whole blood.

In DNA form, the CDR3 reads TGCGCCAGCAGCCAGGGGACAGGAAGGGTCGGGCAGTACTTC. Translating gives CASSQGTGRVGQYF. V gene TRBV4-3 combines with J gene TRBJ2-7; 8 bases align to TRBD1. The CDR3 sequence is 14 residues long. After removal of 3 bases from V and 9 bases from J, the junction contained 10 bases not matched to a gene. Looked up from germline, CDR1 is LGHNA and CDR2 is YSLEER.